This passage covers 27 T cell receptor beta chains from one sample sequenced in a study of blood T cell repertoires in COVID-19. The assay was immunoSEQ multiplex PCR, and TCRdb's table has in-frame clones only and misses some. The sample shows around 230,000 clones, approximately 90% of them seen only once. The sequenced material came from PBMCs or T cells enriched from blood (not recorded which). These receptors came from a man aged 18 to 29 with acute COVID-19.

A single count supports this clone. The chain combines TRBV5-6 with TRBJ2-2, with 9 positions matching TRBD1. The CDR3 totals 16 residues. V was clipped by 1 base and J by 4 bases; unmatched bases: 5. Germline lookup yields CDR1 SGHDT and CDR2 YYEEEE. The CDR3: CASSLMNRGRTGELFF. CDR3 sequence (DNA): TGTGCCAGCAGCTTGATGAACAGGGGGCGCACCGGGGAGCTGTTTTTT.

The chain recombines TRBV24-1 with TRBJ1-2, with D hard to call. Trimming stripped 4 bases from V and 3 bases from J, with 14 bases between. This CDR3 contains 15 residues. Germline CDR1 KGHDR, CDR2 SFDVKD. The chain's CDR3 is CATSDPSLPHYGYTF. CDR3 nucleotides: TGTGCCACCAGTGACCCCTCGCTACCTCACTATGGCTACACCTTC.

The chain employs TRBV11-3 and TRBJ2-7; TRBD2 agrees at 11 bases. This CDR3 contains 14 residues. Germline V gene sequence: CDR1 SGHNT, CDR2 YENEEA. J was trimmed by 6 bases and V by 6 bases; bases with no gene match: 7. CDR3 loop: CASSPTSGTSEQYF. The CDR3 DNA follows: TGTGCCAGCAGTCCGACTAGCGGGACCTCCGAGCAGTACTTC.

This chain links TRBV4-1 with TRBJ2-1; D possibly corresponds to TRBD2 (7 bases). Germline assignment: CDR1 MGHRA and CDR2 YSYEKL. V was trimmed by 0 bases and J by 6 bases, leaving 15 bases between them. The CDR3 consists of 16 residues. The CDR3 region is CASSQDRGRALNEQFF. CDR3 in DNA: TGCGCCAGCAGCCAAGATAGGGGGAGGGCCCTCAATGAGCAGTTCTTC.

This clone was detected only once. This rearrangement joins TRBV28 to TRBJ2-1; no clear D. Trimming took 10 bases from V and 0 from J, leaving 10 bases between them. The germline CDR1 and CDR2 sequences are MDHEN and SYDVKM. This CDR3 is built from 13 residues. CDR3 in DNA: TGTGCCACCGCGAGAAGCTCCTACAATGAGCAGTTCTTC. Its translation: CATARSSYNEQFF.

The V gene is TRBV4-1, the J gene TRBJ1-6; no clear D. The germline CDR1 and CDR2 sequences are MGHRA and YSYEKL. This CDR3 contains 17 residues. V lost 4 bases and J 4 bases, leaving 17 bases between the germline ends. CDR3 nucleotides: TGCGCCAGCAGCCCACGGTCCAGGAACCCTTATAATTCACCCCTCCACTTT. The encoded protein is CASSPRSRNPYNSPLHF.

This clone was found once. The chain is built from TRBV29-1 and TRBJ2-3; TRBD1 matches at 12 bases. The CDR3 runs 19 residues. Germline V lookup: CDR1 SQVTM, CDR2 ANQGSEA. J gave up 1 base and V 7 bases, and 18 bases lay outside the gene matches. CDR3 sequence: CSAVLSGTGGFVGTDTQYF. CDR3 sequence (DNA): TGCAGCGCCGTCCTCTCCGGGACAGGGGGCTTTGTGGGCACAGATACGCAGTATTTT.

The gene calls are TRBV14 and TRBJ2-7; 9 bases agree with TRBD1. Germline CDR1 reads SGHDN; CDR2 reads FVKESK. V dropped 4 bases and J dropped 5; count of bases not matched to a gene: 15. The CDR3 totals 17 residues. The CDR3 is CASSPYRFWTGDDEQYF. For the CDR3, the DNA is TGTGCCAGCAGCCCCTACAGGTTCTGGACAGGGGACGACGAGCAGTACTTC. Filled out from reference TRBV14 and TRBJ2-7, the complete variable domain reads EAGVTQFPSHSVIEKGQTVTLRCDPISGHDNLYWYRRVMGKEIKFLLHFVKESKQDESGMPNNRFLAERTGGTYSTLKVQPAELEDSGVYFCASSPYRFWTGDDEQYFGPGTRLTVT.

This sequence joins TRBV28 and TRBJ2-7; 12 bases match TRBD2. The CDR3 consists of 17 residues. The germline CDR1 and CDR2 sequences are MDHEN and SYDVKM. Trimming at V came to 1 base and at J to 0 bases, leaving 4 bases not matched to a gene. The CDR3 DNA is TGTGCCAGCAGTTTATACAAGACTAGCGGGAGCTCCTACGAGCAGTACTTC. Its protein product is CASSLYKTSGSSYEQYF.

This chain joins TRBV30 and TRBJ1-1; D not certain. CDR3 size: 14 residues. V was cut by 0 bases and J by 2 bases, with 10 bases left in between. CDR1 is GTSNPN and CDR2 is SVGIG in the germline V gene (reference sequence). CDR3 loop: CAWSVMGGNTEAFF. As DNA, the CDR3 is TGTGCCTGGAGTGTAATGGGAGGAAACACTGAAGCTTTCTTT.

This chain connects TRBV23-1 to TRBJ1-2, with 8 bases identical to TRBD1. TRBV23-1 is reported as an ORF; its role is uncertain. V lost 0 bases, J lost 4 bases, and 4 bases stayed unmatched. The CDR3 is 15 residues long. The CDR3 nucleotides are TGCGCCAGCAGTCAATCCGACAGGGGAGGCTATGGCTACACCTTC. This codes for CASSQSDRGGYGYTF.

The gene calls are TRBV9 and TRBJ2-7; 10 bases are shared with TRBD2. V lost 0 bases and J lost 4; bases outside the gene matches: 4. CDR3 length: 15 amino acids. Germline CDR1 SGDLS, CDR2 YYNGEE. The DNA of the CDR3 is TGTGCCAGCAGCGTAGGTCCTAGCGGGAGTTACGAGCAGTACTTC. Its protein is CASSVGPSGSYEQYF.

The CDR3 DNA follows: TGTGCCAGCAGCCAAAGGGGACAGGGCCTTCTCTATGGCTACACCTTC. It codes for CASSQRGQGLLYGYTF. The chain has TRBV3-1 (or the pseudogene TRBV3-2) and TRBJ1-2, with TRBD1 matching over 9 bases. Per the germline V gene, CDR1 is LGHDT and CDR2 is YNNKEL (reference sequence). There are 16 residues in the CDR3. V trimming: 2 bases; J trimming: 4 bases; junction bases outside the gene matches: 8.

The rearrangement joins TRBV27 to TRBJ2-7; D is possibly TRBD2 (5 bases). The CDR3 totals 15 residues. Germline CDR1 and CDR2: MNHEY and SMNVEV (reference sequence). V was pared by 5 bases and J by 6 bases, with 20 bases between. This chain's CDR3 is CASSPHRAAPSEQYF. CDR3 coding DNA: TGTGCCAGCAGTCCCCACCGAGCGGCACCCTCCGAGCAGTACTTC.

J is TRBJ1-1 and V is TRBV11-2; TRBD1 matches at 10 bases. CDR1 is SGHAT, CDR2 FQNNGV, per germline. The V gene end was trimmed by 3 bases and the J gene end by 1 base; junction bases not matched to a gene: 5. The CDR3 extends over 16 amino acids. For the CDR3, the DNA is TGTGCCAGCAGCTTGGGACAGGGGTTTCGGAACACTGAAGCTTTCTTT. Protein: CASSLGQGFRNTEAFF.

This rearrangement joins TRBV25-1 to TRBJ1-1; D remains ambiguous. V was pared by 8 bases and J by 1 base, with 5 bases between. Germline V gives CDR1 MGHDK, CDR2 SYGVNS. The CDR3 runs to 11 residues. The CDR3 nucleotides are TGTGCCAGCGCAGGGAACACTGAAGCTTTCTTT. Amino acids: CASAGNTEAFF. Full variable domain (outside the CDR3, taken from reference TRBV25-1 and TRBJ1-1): EADIYQTPRYLVIGTGKKITLECSQTMGHDKMYWYQQDPGMELHLIHYSYGVNSTEKGDLSSESTVSRIRTEHFPLTLESARPSHTSQYLCASAGNTEAFFGQGTRLTVV.

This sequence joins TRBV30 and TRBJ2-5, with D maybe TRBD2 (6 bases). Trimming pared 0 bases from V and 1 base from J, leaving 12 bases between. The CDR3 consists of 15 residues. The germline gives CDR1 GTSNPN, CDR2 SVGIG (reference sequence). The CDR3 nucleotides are TGTGCCTGGAGTGTTGGTAGCGGTACCCAAGAGACCCAGTACTTC. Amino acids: CAWSVGSGTQETQYF. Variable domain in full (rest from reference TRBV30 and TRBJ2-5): SQTIHQWPATLVQPVGSPLSLECTVEGTSNPNLYWYRQAAGRGLQLLFYSVGIGQISSEVPQNLSASRPQDRQFILSSKKLLLSDSGFYLCAWSVGSGTQETQYFGPGTRLLVL.

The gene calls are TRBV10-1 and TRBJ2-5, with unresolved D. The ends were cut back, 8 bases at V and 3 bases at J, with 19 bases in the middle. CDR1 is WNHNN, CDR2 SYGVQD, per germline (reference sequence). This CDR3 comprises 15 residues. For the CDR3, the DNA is TGCGCCAGCCGGAGCGCTGGTAACCCCAAAGAGACCCAGTACTTC. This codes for CASRSAGNPKETQYF.

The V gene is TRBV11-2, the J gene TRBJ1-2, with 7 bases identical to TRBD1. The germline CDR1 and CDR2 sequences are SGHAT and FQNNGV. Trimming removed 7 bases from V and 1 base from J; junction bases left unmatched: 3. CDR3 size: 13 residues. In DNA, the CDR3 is TGTGCCAGCATCCGGGACAGTAACTATGGCTACACCTTC. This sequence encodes CASIRDSNYGYTF.

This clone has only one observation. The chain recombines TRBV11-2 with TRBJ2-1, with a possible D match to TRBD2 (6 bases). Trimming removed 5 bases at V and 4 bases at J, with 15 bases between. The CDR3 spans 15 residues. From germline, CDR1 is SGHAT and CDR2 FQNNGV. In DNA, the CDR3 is TGTGCCAGCAGCCCCAGAGCTGGGACTTACAATGAGCAGTTCTTC. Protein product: CASSPRAGTYNEQFF.

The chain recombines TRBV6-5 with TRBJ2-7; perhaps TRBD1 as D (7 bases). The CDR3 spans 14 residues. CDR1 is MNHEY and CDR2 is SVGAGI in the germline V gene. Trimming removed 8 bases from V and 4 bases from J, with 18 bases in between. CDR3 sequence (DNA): TGTGCCAGCCTCGAGGAGGGGGCGGTTTACGAGCAGTACTTC. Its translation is CASLEEGAVYEQYF.

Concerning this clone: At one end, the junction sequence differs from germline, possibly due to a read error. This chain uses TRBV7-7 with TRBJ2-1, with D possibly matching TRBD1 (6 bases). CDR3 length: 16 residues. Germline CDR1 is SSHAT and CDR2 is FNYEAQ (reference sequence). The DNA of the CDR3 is TGTGCTAGCAGCTTAGCATCGGCAGGGGATTACAATGAGCAGTTCTTC. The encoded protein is CASSLASAGDYNEQFF.

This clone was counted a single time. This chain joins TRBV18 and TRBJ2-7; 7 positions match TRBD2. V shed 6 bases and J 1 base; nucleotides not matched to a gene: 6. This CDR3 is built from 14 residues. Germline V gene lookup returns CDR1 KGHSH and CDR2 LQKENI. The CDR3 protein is CASSSTSHSYEQYF. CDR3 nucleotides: TGTGCCAGCTCCTCGACTAGCCATTCCTACGAGCAGTACTTC.

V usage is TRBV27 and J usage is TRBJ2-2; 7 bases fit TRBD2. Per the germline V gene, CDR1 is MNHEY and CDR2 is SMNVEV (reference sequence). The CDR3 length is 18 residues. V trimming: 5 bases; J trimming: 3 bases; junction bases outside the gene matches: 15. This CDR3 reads CASSASGIDPVYTGELFF. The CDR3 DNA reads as TGTGCCAGCAGTGCAAGCGGGATCGACCCCGTTTACACCGGGGAGCTGTTTTTT.

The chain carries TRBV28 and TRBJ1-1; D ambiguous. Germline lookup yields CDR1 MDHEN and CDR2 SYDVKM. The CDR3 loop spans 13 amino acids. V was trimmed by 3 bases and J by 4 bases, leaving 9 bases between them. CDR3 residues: CASSLEGPTEAFF. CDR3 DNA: TGTGCCAGCAGTTTGGAGGGTCCCACTGAAGCTTTCTTT.

CDR3 amino acids: CASSHVLAGIYEQYF. CDR3 DNA sequence: TGCGCCAGCAGCCACGTACTAGCGGGTATATACGAGCAGTACTTC. The chain links TRBV4-1 to TRBJ2-7; 9 bases align to TRBD2. The J segment lost 4 bases and the V segment lost 3 bases, leaving 7 bases of the junction unmatched. The CDR3 extends over 15 amino acids. Germline loops: CDR1 MGHRA, CDR2 YSYEKL.

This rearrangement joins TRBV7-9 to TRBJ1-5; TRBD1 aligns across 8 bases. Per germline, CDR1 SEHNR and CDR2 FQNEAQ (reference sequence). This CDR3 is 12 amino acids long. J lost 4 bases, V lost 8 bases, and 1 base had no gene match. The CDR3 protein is CASRTGNQPQHF. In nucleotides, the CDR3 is TGTGCCAGCCGGACAGGGAATCAGCCCCAGCATTTT.